This T cell receptor beta chain derives from a study of monozygotic twins with cystic fibrosis. Study results and caveats: Low clonality (median approximately 0.0095) suggested a mostly naive repertoire. Unrelated CF individuals shared fewer identical clonotypes than monozygotic CF twins.

Worth noting for this clone: Its antigen is unidentified.

The V segment lost 5 bases and the J segment 4 bases; nucleotides outside the gene matches: 11. Germline lookup yields CDR1 GTSNPN and CDR2 SVGIG (reference sequence). The CDR3 is 15 residues long. TCRdb's copy holds only in-frame clones and misses some; the assay was immunoSEQ multiplex PCR. Among tens of thousands of clones listed, under 70% were seen once. Material for sequencing was blood. The clonotype was recovered from a girl aged 5-17 years with cystic fibrosis. The chain employs TRBV30 and TRBJ2-1; 7 positions match TRBD2. CDR3 amino acids: CAWDVGGSPYNEQFF. The CDR3 region has the DNA TGTGCCTGGGACGTCGGGGGGAGCCCTTACAATGAGCAGTTCTTC.